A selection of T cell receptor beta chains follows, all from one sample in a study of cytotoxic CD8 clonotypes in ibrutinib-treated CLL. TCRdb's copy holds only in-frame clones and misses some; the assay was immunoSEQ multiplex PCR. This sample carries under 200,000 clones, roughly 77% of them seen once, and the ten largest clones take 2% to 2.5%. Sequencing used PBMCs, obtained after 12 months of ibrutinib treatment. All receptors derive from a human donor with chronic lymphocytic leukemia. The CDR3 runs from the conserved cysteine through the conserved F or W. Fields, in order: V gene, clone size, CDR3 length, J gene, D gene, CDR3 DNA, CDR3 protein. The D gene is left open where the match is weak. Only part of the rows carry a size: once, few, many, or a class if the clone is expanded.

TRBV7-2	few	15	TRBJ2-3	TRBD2	TGTGCCAGCAGCTTATCGGGGACTAAGCTAGATACGCAGTATTTT	CASSLSGTKLDTQYF
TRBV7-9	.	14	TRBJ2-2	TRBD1	TGTGCCAGCATCAGGACAGGGGACACCGGGGAGCTGTTTTTT	CASIRTGDTGELFF
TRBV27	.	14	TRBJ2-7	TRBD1	TGTGCCAGCAGTCTCCGACAGGGTAGCTACGAGCAGTACTTC	CASSLRQGSYEQYF
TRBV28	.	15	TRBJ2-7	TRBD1	TGTGCCAGCAGTTCCCCGGGACAGGGGGTCTCCGAGCAGTACTTC	CASSSPGQGVSEQYF
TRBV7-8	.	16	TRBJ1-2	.	TGTGCCAGCAGCTTAACGATAAGGACATCTAACTATGGCTACACCTTC	CASSLTIRTSNYGYTF
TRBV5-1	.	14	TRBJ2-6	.	TGCGCCAGCAGCTTGGGTCCTGGGGCCAACGTCCTGACTTTC	CASSLGPGANVLTF
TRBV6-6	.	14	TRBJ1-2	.	TGTGCCAGCAGTTACAGTCGGGCTGACTATGGCTACACCTTC	CASSYSRADYGYTF
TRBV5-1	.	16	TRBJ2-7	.	TGCGCCAGCAGCTTGCCCCTCGGACAGCTTTCCTACGAGCAGTACTTC	CASSLPLGQLSYEQYF
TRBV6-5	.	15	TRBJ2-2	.	TGTGCCAGCAGTCCGAGACAGCGCCACACCGGGGAGCTGTTTTTT	CASSPRQRHTGELFF
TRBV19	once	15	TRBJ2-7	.	TGTGCCAGTAGCGCCCTTTCTGGGGGCGAATACGAGCAGTACTTC	CASSALSGGEYEQYF
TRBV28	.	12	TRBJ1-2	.	TGTGCCATAACTGGACAGACCTATGGCTACACCTTC	CAITGQTYGYTF
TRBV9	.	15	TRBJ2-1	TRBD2	TGTGCCAGCAGCGTAGGGACTAGCGGGATTTATGAGCAGTTCTTC	CASSVGTSGIYEQFF
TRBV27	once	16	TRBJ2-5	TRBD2	TGTGCCAGCAGTAGGGTAGCTAGCGGGAAAAAAGAGACCCAGTACTTC	CASSRVASGKKETQYF
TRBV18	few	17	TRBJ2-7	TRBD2	TGTGCCAGCTCACCCTTCGCTTCACTAGCGGGAGGTGGTGAGCAGTACTTC	CASSPFASLAGGGEQYF
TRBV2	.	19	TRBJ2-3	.	TGTGCCAGCAGTGAAACGATCTCTGGCTTACTGACTAGCACAGATACGCAGTATTTT	CASSETISGLLTSTDTQYF
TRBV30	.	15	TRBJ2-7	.	TGTGCCTGGAGGGACCTTCCGGGGAATCGCCACGAGCAGTACTTC	CAWRDLPGNRHEQYF
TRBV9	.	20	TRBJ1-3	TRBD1	TGTGCCAGCAGCGCCAAAGAGGGACAGGGTTCCCTCAGCTCTGGAAACACCATATATTTT	CASSAKEGQGSLSSGNTIYF
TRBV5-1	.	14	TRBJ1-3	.	TGCGCCAGCAGCTCAGGGGCCCCTGGAAACACCATATATTTT	CASSSGAPGNTIYF
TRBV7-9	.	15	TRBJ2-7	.	TGTGCCAGCAGCTCATACCAGTACAGGGTCTACGAGCAGTACTTC	CASSSYQYRVYEQYF
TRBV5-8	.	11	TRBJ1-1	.	TGTGCCAGCGTATGGACGACCGGCGCTTTCTTT	CASVWTTGAFF
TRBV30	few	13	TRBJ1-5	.	TGTGCCTGGAGCGCACACATCGGGCAGCCCCAGCATTTT	CAWSAHIGQPQHF
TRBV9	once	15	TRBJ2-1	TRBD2	TGTGCCAGCAGCGTAGGTGGGACTAGCGGGAATGAGCAGTTCTTC	CASSVGGTSGNEQFF
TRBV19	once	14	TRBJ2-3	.	TGTGCCAGTAGGGTTGGGTCGGGCACAGATACGCAGTATTTT	CASRVGSGTDTQYF
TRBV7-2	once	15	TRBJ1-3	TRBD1	TGTGCCAGCAGCTTAGACAGGGGGACTGGAAACACCATATATTTT	CASSLDRGTGNTIYF
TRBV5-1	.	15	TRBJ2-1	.	TGCGCCAGCAGCCCGGGGCTAGGAAACTACAATGAGCAGTTCTTC	CASSPGLGNYNEQFF
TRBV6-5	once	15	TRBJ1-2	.	TGTGCCAGCAGTTACGATGGACCCTCTCACTATGGCTACACCTTC	CASSYDGPSHYGYTF
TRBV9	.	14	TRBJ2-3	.	TGTGCCAGCAGCGTAGCGGGGGGCGGAGATACGCAGTATTTT	CASSVAGGGDTQYF
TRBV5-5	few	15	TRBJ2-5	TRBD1	TGTGCCAGCAGCTTGGCAGGGACAGTCCAAGAGACCCAGTACTTC	CASSLAGTVQETQYF
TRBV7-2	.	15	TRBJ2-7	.	TGTGCCAGCAGCTATGACTCCTCGAGCTCCTACGAGCAGTACTTC	CASSYDSSSSYEQYF
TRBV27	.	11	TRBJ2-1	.	TGTGCCAGCAGTAGTTATTTATGGCAGTTCTTC	CASSSYLWQFF
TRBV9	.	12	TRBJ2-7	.	TGTGCCAGCAGGACTCGCCCCTACGAGCAGTACTTC	CASRTRPYEQYF
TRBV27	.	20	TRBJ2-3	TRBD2	TGTGCCAGCAGTGCGCGGGGGGGCCGGGGATTGTTGGTGGGCACAGATACGCAGTATTTT	CASSARGGRGLLVGTDTQYF
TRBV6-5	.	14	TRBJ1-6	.	TGTGCCAGCTGTCGGACGGCCCAATTTTTACCCCTCCACTTT	CASCRTAQFLPLHF
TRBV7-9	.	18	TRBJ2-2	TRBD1	TGTGCCAGCAGCTCGGGGATTACAGGGGTATTGAAAACCGGGGAGCTGTTTTTT	CASSSGITGVLKTGELFF
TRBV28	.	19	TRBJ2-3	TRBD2	TGTGCCAGCAGTTTGACCCCTTGGACTAGCAATAACCCCACAGATACGCAGTATTTT	CASSLTPWTSNNPTDTQYF
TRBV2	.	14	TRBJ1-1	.	TGTGCCAGCAGTTTGACAGCTATGAACACTGAAGCTTTCTTT	CASSLTAMNTEAFF
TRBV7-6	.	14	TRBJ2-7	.	TGTGCCAGCAGCTCCCTAGCTTCCTCCTACGAGCAGTACTTC	CASSSLASSYEQYF
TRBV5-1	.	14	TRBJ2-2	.	TGCGCCAGCAGCTCCGCCGTAACTACCGGGGAGCTGTTTTTT	CASSSAVTTGELFF
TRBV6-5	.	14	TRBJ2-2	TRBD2	TGTGCCAGCAGGCTAGCGGGAGCTCCCGGGGAGCTGTTTTTT	CASRLAGAPGELFF
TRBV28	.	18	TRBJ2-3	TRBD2	TGTGCCAGCATTTCGGCCAGGGGACTAGCGGGCTCAACAGATACGCAGTATTTT	CASISARGLAGSTDTQYF
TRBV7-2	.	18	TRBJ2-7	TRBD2	TGTGCCAGCAGCCTATCGGGACTAGCACCGTCCCCGGGGGGAGAGCAGTACTTC	CASSLSGLAPSPGGEQYF
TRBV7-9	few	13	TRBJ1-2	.	TGTGCCAGCAGGGGTGGGGGCCACTATGGCTACACCTTC	CASRGGGHYGYTF
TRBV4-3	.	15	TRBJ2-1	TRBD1	TGCGCCAGCAGCCAAGACAGGGGGTTTTACAATGAGCAGTTCTTC	CASSQDRGFYNEQFF
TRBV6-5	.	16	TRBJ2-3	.	TGTGCCAGCAGTTCTAACAGTCGTGGTAGCATAGATACGCAGTATTTT	CASSSNSRGSIDTQYF
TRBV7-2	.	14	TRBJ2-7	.	TGTGCCAGCAGCACGGGGGACGGTACCTACGAGCAGTACTTC	CASSTGDGTYEQYF
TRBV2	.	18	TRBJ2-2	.	TGTGCCAGCAGTGAGGAGGGTCGAGTAATATCGAACACCGGGGAGCTGTTTTTT	CASSEEGRVISNTGELFF
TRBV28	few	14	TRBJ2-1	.	TGTGCCAGCAGTTTGGAGGGGGGCAGAAATGAGCAGTTCTTC	CASSLEGGRNEQFF
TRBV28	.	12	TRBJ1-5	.	TGTGCCAGCAGTTTATTGGGACAGCCCCAGCATTTT	CASSLLGQPQHF
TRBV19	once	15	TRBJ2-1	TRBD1	TGTGCCAGTAGCAACCGGGACAGGAGCCACAATGAGCAGTTCTTC	CASSNRDRSHNEQFF